These 9 T cell receptor beta chains were sequenced from one sample in a study of cytomegalovirus exposure and HLA in healthy donors (TCRdb year 2017). Library construction relied on the immunoSEQ multiplex PCR assay. A mixture of 60 forward primers for TCR Vbeta segments and 13 reverse primers for TCR Jbeta segments was used in the multiplex PCR. TCRdb carries this immuneACCESS record with in-frame sequences only. Its versions omit some clonotypes, under half of them owing to an unresolved V gene in the studies checked, with the rest unexplained. Present in this sample are about 87,000 clones, over 70% of which were seen just once. The ten top clones hold approximately 20% of the sample. Material for sequencing was PBMCs. These receptors were collected from a man aged 30 to 45 in good health and CMV-seropositive.

This sequence joins TRBV5-6 and TRBJ2-2; TRBD1 matches 7 bases. The germline V gene has CDR1 SGHDT and CDR2 YYEEEE. With 4 bases clipped from V and 7 bases from J, the junction kept 4 bases outside the gene matches. This CDR3 contains 13 residues. The CDR3 protein is CASSPTGIGELFF. CDR3 in DNA: TGTGCCAGCAGCCCGACAGGGATCGGGGAGCTGTTTTTT.

This clone was seen more than once but under ten times. The chain carries TRBV4-1 and TRBJ1-1; TRBD1 matches at 9 bases. Unmatched junction bases numbered 11, after V lost 3 bases and J lost 0 bases. Per germline, CDR1 MGHRA and CDR2 YSYEKL. The CDR3 sequence is 18 residues long. CDR3 sequence (DNA): TGCGCCAGCAGCCATCCAAGCAGGACAGGGGTCCTGAACACTGAAGCTTTCTTT. Translation: CASSHPSRTGVLNTEAFF.

The V and J genes are TRBV19 and TRBJ2-1; D is unclear. This CDR3 comprises 13 residues. The germline V gene has CDR1 LNHDA and CDR2 SQIVND (reference sequence). V lost 7 bases, J lost 4 bases, and 11 bases lay in between. The CDR3 loop reads CASIGLEYNEQFF. The DNA of the CDR3 is TGTGCCAGTATAGGTCTAGAATACAATGAGCAGTTCTTC.

This chain uses TRBV5-1 with TRBJ2-7; D uncertain. CDR1 is SGHRS and CDR2 is YFSETQ in the germline V gene. V was cut by 0 bases and J by 2 bases, with 12 bases left in between. The CDR3 has 15 amino acids. CDR3 sequence reads: CASSLGPPTPYEQYF. In DNA form, the CDR3 reads TGCGCCAGCAGCTTGGGTCCCCCGACACCCTACGAGCAGTACTTC.

The rearrangement uses TRBV5-1 and TRBJ1-1; TRBD1 agrees at 7 bases. J was trimmed by 1 base and V by 2 bases; bases with no gene match: 2. This CDR3 spans 14 amino acids. The germline V gene encodes CDR1 SGHRS and CDR2 YFSETQ. The DNA for the CDR3 is TGCGCCAGCAGCTTCTGGACAGGGAACACTGAAGCTTTCTTT. Protein product: CASSFWTGNTEAFF.

Only a few counts were recorded for this clone. The CDR3 protein is CASSVAGASGKWETQYF. CDR3 DNA sequence: TGTGCCAGCAGCGTAGCTGGGGCTAGCGGGAAATGGGAGACCCAGTACTTC. The rearrangement joins TRBV9 to TRBJ2-5, with 9 bases aligning to TRBD2. The J segment lost 5 bases and the V segment lost 0 bases, leaving 11 bases of the junction unmatched. Germline V CDR1 and CDR2: SGDLS, YYNGEE. CDR3 length equals 17 residues.

The chain links TRBV7-2 to TRBJ2-3; 9 nucleotides line up with TRBD2. From germline, CDR1 is SGHTA and CDR2 FQGNSA. Unmatched junction bases numbered 13, after V lost 4 bases and J lost 2 bases. The CDR3 consists of 18 residues. CDR3 in amino acids: CASSSPGASGRPTDTQYF. In DNA, the CDR3 is TGTGCCAGCAGCTCGCCAGGAGCAAGCGGGAGGCCCACAGATACGCAGTATTTT.

The V call is TRBV27, the J call TRBJ2-7; 16 bases map to TRBD2. Germline V gene data show CDR1 as MNHEY and CDR2 as SMNVEV (reference sequence). V was clipped by 2 bases and J by 2 bases; unmatched bases: 12. This CDR3 comprises 20 residues. The DNA for the CDR3 is TGTGCCAGCAGTTTAAGACCTCGTGGGGGACTAGCGGGAGGGGCCTACGAGCAGTACTTC. Its translation is CASSLRPRGGLAGGAYEQYF.

This chain joins TRBV27 and TRBJ2-7; 8 nucleotides match TRBD2. The CDR3 totals 13 residues. The germline V gene encodes CDR1 MNHEY and CDR2 SMNVEV (reference sequence). The J segment lost 0 bases and the V segment lost 10 bases, leaving 5 bases of the junction unmatched. The CDR3 here is CATGGGTSYEQYF. DNA for the CDR3: TGTGCCACGGGAGGGGGAACCTCCTACGAGCAGTACTTC.